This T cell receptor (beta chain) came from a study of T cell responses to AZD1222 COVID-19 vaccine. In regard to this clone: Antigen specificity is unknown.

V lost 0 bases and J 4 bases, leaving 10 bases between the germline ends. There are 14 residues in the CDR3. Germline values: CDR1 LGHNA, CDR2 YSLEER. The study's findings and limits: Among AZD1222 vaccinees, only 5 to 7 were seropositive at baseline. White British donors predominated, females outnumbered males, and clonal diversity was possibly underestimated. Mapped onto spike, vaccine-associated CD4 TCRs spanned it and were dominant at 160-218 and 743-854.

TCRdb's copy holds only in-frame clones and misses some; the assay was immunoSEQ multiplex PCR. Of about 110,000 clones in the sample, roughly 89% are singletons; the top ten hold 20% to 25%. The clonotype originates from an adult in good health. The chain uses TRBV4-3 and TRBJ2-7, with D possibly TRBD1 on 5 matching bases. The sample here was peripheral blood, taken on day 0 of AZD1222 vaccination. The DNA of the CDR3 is TGCGCCAGCAGCCAAGAACGGCAGGGTTACGAGCAGTACTTC. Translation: CASSQERQGYEQYF.